The 32 T cell receptor beta chains given below trace back to one sample, sequenced in a study of naive and memory T cell subsets. Antigen specificity for these receptors is unknown. The beta constant-region primer was an equimolar mix of two oligonucleotides covering TRBC1 and TRBC2. The ligated cDNA underwent four PCR rounds using SP2 and nested alpha and beta constant-region primers. Using its own MiXCR run on the UMI-ligation and nested PCR reads, TCRdb lists one record per CDR3 protein. The sample gives 85,000 to 130,000 distinct CDR3 sequences, 14% of which show up once; approximately 2.8% is in the top ten. General study findings and limits: Naive repertoires, especially CD8, held a few larger clonotypes, possibly memory cells re-expressing CD45RA.

The sequencing sample was made of naive CD8+ T cells from blood. These receptors were collected from a human donor in good health.

This clonotype has more than one count but fewer than ten. J is TRBJ2-1 and V is TRBV13; D is unclear. Per the germline V gene, CDR1 is PRHDT and CDR2 is FYEKMQ (reference sequence). The V end was cut by 1 base, the J end by 4 bases, with 8 bases between. This CDR3 has 14 residues. In DNA, the CDR3 is TGTGCCAGCAGCTTAGACCGGACGTACAATGAGCAGTTCTTC. Amino acids: CASSLDRTYNEQFF.

Only a few counts were recorded for this clonotype. The genes are TRBV7-9 and TRBJ2-5; 8 positions agree with TRBD2. The CDR3 is 17 amino acids. V was clipped by 5 bases and J by 5 bases; unmatched bases: 16. Germline V gives CDR1 SEHNR, CDR2 FQNEAQ (reference sequence). The DNA for the CDR3 is TGTGCCAGCAGCCTCGGGGGGGCCCTGACGGCCGGTGAGACCCAGTACTTC. Protein product: CASSLGGALTAGETQYF.

This clonotype was counted a few times. The J gene is TRBJ1-1, the V gene TRBV2, with a tentative D call TRBD1 (5 bases). From germline, CDR1 is SNHLY and CDR2 FYNNEI. Trimming removed 9 bases from V and 2 bases from J, with 10 bases in between. This CDR3 is built from 12 residues. In DNA, the CDR3 is TGTGCCAGAGGGGACGGAAACACTGAAGCTTTCTTT. Its translation is CARGDGNTEAFF.

This chain uses TRBV12-5 with TRBJ2-1, with D hard to call. Trimming left V 2 bases short and J 8 bases short, with 10 bases between. CDR1 is LGHNT, CDR2 FRNRAP, per germline. The CDR3 has 13 amino acids. CDR3 nucleotides: TGTGCTAGTGGTTTGCCCGGAGACCATGAGCAGTTCTTC. This sequence encodes CASGLPGDHEQFF.

This clonotype was found a few times. V is TRBV29-1 and J is TRBJ2-2; D is unclear. The V and J ends lost 4 bases and 6 bases respectively, with 15 bases between them. The germline gives CDR1 SQVTM, CDR2 ANQGSEA. CDR3 length: 14 residues. The CDR3 nucleotides read TGCAGCGTTGGTGACTCTCTTTTGGCCGGGGAGCTGTTTTTT. This translates into CSVGDSLLAGELFF.

As DNA, the CDR3 is TGCAGTGCTAGAGGACAGGGCTACGAGCAGTACTTC. Translating it yields CSARGQGYEQYF. The chain employs TRBV20-1 and TRBJ2-7, with TRBD1 identical over 7 bases. CDR3 length equals 12 residues. V lost 1 base, J lost 3 bases, and 0 bases stayed unmatched. Germline assignment: CDR1 DFQATT and CDR2 SNEGSKA (reference sequence).

This clonotype has just a few counts. V and J are TRBV27 and TRBJ1-1; 8 bases map to TRBD1. Trimming at V came to 8 bases and at J to 0 bases, leaving 8 bases not matched to a gene. The length of the CDR3 is 15 residues. CDR1 and CDR2 (germline): MNHEY, SMNVEV (reference sequence). Here the CDR3 DNA reads TGTGCCAGCGGCTCCGTGACAGGGGTGAACACTGAAGCTTTCTTT. This encodes CASGSVTGVNTEAFF.

This clonotype was found a few times. An end of the junction does not agree with germline; a read error may underlie this. The chain is built from TRBV28 and TRBJ2-5, with D hard to call. This CDR3 is built from 14 residues. In germline, CDR1 is MDHEN, CDR2 SYDVKM. The CDR3 sequence is CASSLAPRQETPYF. The CDR3 coding sequence is TGTGCCAGCAGTTTGGCCCCTAGGCAAGAGACCCCGTACTTC.

The table lists this clonotype with many counts. The chain uses TRBV2 and TRBJ2-7; tentative D call: TRBD1 (5 bases). The ends were cut back, 3 bases at V and 0 bases at J, with 15 bases in the middle. The length of the CDR3 is 16 residues. Germline CDR1 and CDR2: SNHLY and FYNNEI. This chain's CDR3 is CASSDPTGQSSYEQYF. The CDR3 nucleotides are TGTGCCAGCAGTGACCCAACAGGCCAGAGCTCCTACGAGCAGTACTTC.

V usage is TRBV4-3 and J usage is TRBJ2-3; no clear D. This CDR3 is 16 amino acids long. The germline CDR1 and CDR2 sequences are LGHNA and YSLEER. The V and J ends lost 1 base and 2 bases respectively, with 13 bases between them. The CDR3, as DNA: TGCGCCAGCAGCCAAGGGGTAATGGGATCCACAGATACGCAGTATTTT. Translating gives CASSQGVMGSTDTQYF.

The V gene is TRBV13, the J gene TRBJ2-3; 8 bases align to TRBD2. This CDR3 is 15 amino acids long. V shed 5 bases and J 3 bases; nucleotides not matched to a gene: 7. Germline V CDR1 and CDR2: PRHDT, FYEKMQ (reference sequence). The CDR3 DNA reads TGTGCCAGCAGCGATCGTCGGGAGGGAACAGATACGCAGTATTTT. Its protein is CASSDRREGTDTQYF.

The chain employs TRBV7-2 and TRBJ2-7, with 7 bases fitting TRBD1. The germline gives CDR1 SGHTA, CDR2 FQGNSA. This CDR3 spans 15 amino acids. Trimming took 2 bases from V and 3 from J; bases not matched to a gene: 7. The CDR3 sequence: CASSLSGTVNYEQYF. CDR3 DNA sequence: TGTGCCAGCAGCTTATCCGGGACAGTGAACTACGAGCAGTACTTC.

The sample holds many counts of this clonotype. The rearrangement links TRBV24-1 to TRBJ2-3; 10 positions match TRBD1. The J segment lost 4 bases and the V segment lost 7 bases, leaving 10 bases of the junction unmatched. Germline loops: CDR1 KGHDR, CDR2 SFDVKD. This CDR3 region has 16 residues. The CDR3 spells CATRTGGDHFPDTQYF. The CDR3 DNA reads as TGTGCCACCAGGACAGGGGGCGACCATTTCCCAGATACGCAGTATTTT.

The V gene is TRBV5-1, the J gene TRBJ2-1; 7 nucleotides align to TRBD2. Germline CDR1 SGHRS, CDR2 YFSETQ. The CDR3 totals 16 residues. The junction had 9 bases not matched to a gene; V was cut back by 1 base and J by 5 bases. The CDR3 DNA reads as TGCGCCAGCAGCTTGCCCCCGGGAGGAAGCCACAATGAGCAGTTCTTC. This translates into CASSLPPGGSHNEQFF.

The gene calls are TRBV27 and TRBJ2-3; 10 bases match TRBD2. J was trimmed by 7 bases and V by 8 bases; bases with no gene match: 18. The CDR3 contains 17 residues. From germline, CDR1 is MNHEY and CDR2 SMNVEV (reference sequence). This CDR3 reads CASWGRRTSGNRNTQYF. DNA of the CDR3: TGTGCCAGCTGGGGCAGGAGGACTAGCGGAAATAGAAATACGCAGTATTTT.

The chain carries TRBV25-1 and TRBJ2-5; D is undetermined. CDR1 is MGHDK, CDR2 SYGVNS, per germline. V was pared by 6 bases and J by 3 bases, with 8 bases between. The length of the CDR3 is 12 residues. CDR3 region: CASSGLEETQYF. CDR3 in DNA: TGTGCCAGCAGCGGGCTTGAAGAGACCCAGTACTTC. Using reference TRBV25-1 and TRBJ2-5 for the parts outside the CDR3, the full variable domain is EADIYQTPRYLVIGTGKKITLECSQTMGHDKMYWYQQDPGMELHLIHYSYGVNSTEKGDLSSESTVSRIRTEHFPLTLESARPSHTSQYLCASSGLEETQYFGPGTRLLVL.

Only a few counts were recorded for this clonotype. The gene calls are TRBV3-1 and TRBJ2-1, with D unresolved. V was cut by 1 base and J by 13 bases, with 8 bases left in between. From germline, CDR1 is LGHDT and CDR2 YNNKEL (reference sequence). The CDR3 is 11 amino acids. This CDR3 is CASSQGSEQFF. In DNA form, the CDR3 reads TGTGCCAGCAGCCAAGGCTCAGAACAGTTCTTC.

This clonotype occurred a few times. This chain uses TRBV7-2 with TRBJ2-3, with 9 positions matching TRBD1. The CDR3 is 15 amino acids. Per the germline V gene, CDR1 is SGHTA and CDR2 is FQGNSA. With V trimmed by 5 bases and J by 4 bases, 7 bases remained unmatched. The CDR3 is CASSPRTGVADTQYF. DNA for the CDR3: TGTGCCAGCAGCCCCCGGACAGGGGTCGCAGATACGCAGTATTTT.

V and J are TRBV28 and TRBJ2-3, with TRBD1 identical over 10 bases. Germline assignment: CDR1 MDHEN and CDR2 SYDVKM. The CDR3 runs to 14 residues. After removal of 3 bases from V and 6 bases from J, the junction contained 3 bases not matched to a gene. Here the CDR3 DNA reads TGTGCCAGCAGTTTGACAGGGGGCGAGGATACGCAGTATTTT. Its protein is CASSLTGGEDTQYF.

There are many counts of this clonotype. V gene TRBV7-3 combines with J gene TRBJ1-2; unclear D gene. This CDR3 comprises 16 residues. V was trimmed by 3 bases and J by 8 bases, leaving 22 bases between them. Germline-derived CDR1 and CDR2 are SGHTA and FQGTGA. The CDR3 DNA sequence: TGTGCCAGCAGCTTGCAGGCCCTCCCGACTACGTTCGGCTACACCTTC. The encoded protein is CASSLQALPTTFGYTF.

The V gene is TRBV29-1, the J gene TRBJ2-3, with D possibly being TRBD2 (5 bases). CDR1 is SQVTM, CDR2 ANQGSEA, per germline. This CDR3 has 12 residues. V was trimmed by 7 bases and J by 2 bases, leaving 10 bases between them. The CDR3, as DNA: TGCAGCGCAGTGGAGGACACAGATACGCAGTATTTT. Its translation is CSAVEDTDTQYF.

This sequence joins TRBV20-1 and TRBJ1-5; the D gene is possibly TRBD1 (5 bases). V was cut by 3 bases and J by 2 bases, with 14 bases left in between. In germline, CDR1 is DFQATT, CDR2 SNEGSKA (reference sequence). CDR3 length: 15 amino acids. The CDR3 reads CSARPGLDGNQPQHF. The CDR3 coding sequence is TGCAGTGCTAGGCCGGGACTAGACGGCAATCAGCCCCAGCATTTT.

The genes are TRBV11-1 and TRBJ1-5; 8 nucleotides match TRBD1. CDR3 length equals 15 residues. The germline gives CDR1 SGHAT, CDR2 FQDESV (reference sequence). Unmatched junction bases numbered 5, after V lost 3 bases and J lost 4 bases. DNA for the CDR3: TGTGCCAGCAGCTTTTCGGACAGGGTGAATCAGCCCCAGCATTTT. Its protein product is CASSFSDRVNQPQHF.

This clonotype was recorded at least ten times. The chain is built from TRBV24-1 and TRBJ2-1, with 8 bases that match TRBD2. Germline V gene sequence: CDR1 KGHDR, CDR2 SFDVKD. CDR3 length equals 12 residues. The ends lost 9 bases at V and 7 bases at J; junction bases unmatched: 4. The CDR3 DNA follows: TGTGCCACCCGGGGACTAGTTAATGAGCAGTTCTTC. Its translation: CATRGLVNEQFF.

This clonotype was seen repeatedly, ten times or more. This chain uses TRBV7-9 with TRBJ2-1; D uncertain. V was cut by 3 bases and J by 9 bases, with 6 bases left in between. The CDR3 totals 11 residues. Germline V gives CDR1 SEHNR, CDR2 FQNEAQ (reference sequence). The CDR3 nucleotides are TGTGCCAGCAGCTTGGGAACTGAGCAGTTCTTC. It codes for CASSLGTEQFF.

This chain links TRBV9 with TRBJ2-7; maybe TRBD1 (6 bases). Deletions cut 2 bases from V and 3 bases from J, with 6 bases between. The CDR3 contains 12 residues. The germline V gene encodes CDR1 SGDLS and CDR2 YYNGEE. CDR3 region: CASSVRGYEQYF. CDR3 nucleotide sequence: TGTGCCAGCAGCGTCAGGGGCTACGAGCAGTACTTC.

The chain couples TRBV15 to TRBJ2-7; TRBD1 might be the D (5 bases). The CDR3 runs to 15 residues. The germline V gene encodes CDR1 LNHNV and CDR2 YYDKDF (reference sequence). Trimming shortened V by 5 bases and J by 5 bases, and 19 bases separated the two germline ends. The CDR3 loop is CATSSRRVQTDEQYF. In DNA form, the CDR3 reads TGTGCCACCAGCTCCCGCAGGGTCCAGACAGACGAGCAGTACTTC.

The chain carries TRBV3-1 and TRBJ2-1; D unclear. The germline V and J ends were trimmed by 1 base and 7 bases, with 14 bases remaining between them. The CDR3 length is 15 residues. Germline V gene lookup returns CDR1 LGHDT and CDR2 YNNKEL (reference sequence). CDR3 coding DNA: TGTGCCAGCAGCCAAGTCAGACTGGGTGGAAATGAGCAGTTCTTC. Translation: CASSQVRLGGNEQFF.

CDR3 in amino acids: CASSPGAGTDTQYF. CDR3 DNA: TGTGCCAGCAGCCCTGGGGCAGGGACAGATACGCAGTATTTT. V and J are TRBV7-9 and TRBJ2-3, with a possible D match to TRBD1 (5 bases). CDR1 is SEHNR, CDR2 FQNEAQ, per germline (reference sequence). This CDR3 is 14 amino acids long. Trimming took off 5 bases at V and 3 bases at J, with 12 bases between the two ends.

This clonotype was picked up a small number of times. This chain joins TRBV18 and TRBJ2-7, with D perhaps TRBD2 (6 bases). V gave up 6 bases and J gave up 5 bases, with 11 bases separating them. Germline V gene data show CDR1 as KGHSH and CDR2 as LQKENI. The CDR3 is 12 amino acids. This chain's CDR3 is CASSDGSNEQYF. CDR3 in DNA: TGTGCCAGCTCGGACGGGAGCAACGAGCAGTACTTC.

There are many counts of this clonotype. The gene calls are TRBV10-3 and TRBJ1-3, with no clear D. The length of the CDR3 is 13 residues. Germline-derived CDR1 and CDR2 are ENHRY and SYGVKD. Trimming took 3 bases from V and 8 from J, leaving 11 bases between them. CDR3 amino acids: CAISEGGGHTIYF. For the CDR3, the DNA is TGTGCCATCAGTGAAGGAGGAGGACACACCATATATTTT.

The genes are TRBV29-1 and TRBJ2-2; D is uncertain. The germline gives CDR1 SQVTM, CDR2 ANQGSEA. The germline V and J ends were trimmed by 3 bases and 7 bases, with 9 bases remaining between them. This CDR3 spans 12 amino acids. The CDR3 nucleotides are TGCAGCGTTGAGTCGGGTAACGGGGAGCTGTTTTTT. Translating it yields CSVESGNGELFF.